This record covers a single T cell receptor (beta chain). The antigen this receptor binds is unknown. Per-nucleotide qualities are absent, and no much larger clonotype sits a single base away. The CDR3 goes from the cysteine to the phenylalanine over 8 residues. Of all the DNA, just the CDR3 is kept, 24 bases in frame from base 1. CDR1 and CDR2, looked up from the germline V gene (reference sequence), are DFQATT and SNEGSKA. Trimming at the junction amounts to 8 bases on V and 6 bases on J, and the germline ends lie 4 bases apart. The source of the sample is a study of cytomegalovirus exposure and HLA in healthy donors (TCRdb year 2017). In terms of the full investigation: An earlier analysis of roughly 610 of the donors reported 276 Gb of sequence data and 117 million unique TCR beta sequences obtained from 180 million or so T cells. The study aimed to test whether cataloging public T cell receptors could reveal signatures of past pathogen exposure. Of the roughly 390 genotyped donors, 81% were placed in the genetic ancestry cluster associated with self-reported Caucasian donors. A later genetic analysis used genome-wide SNP genotypes for 398 of the 666 donors, treating that subset as a discovery cohort. A separate validation cohort of 100 to 150 different subjects was used in addition to the roughly 670-subject first cohort. Rather than using new phenotypic data, the later analysis identified candidate immune exposures from TCR beta sequences and from how often those sequences occurred across donors. Roughly 5 DR-DQ haplotypes were handled as single units for association and clustering, since linkage in the cohort was strong. On average, around 230,000 unique TCR beta nucleotide sequences were sequenced per donor among roughly 430 genotyped donors of the cohort, with 15% to 20% of those sequences being non-productive. HLA typing covered class I and class II loci at four-digit resolution. An early release that covered about 600 HLA-typed donors contained about 300 gigabases of sequencing data and around 85 million unique TCR sequences. The study used immunosequencing to profile the T cell repertoires of approximately 650 subjects and linked those repertoires to cytomegalovirus serostatus. In a later analysis, previously published TCR beta repertoires from 500 to 750 donors were re-analyzed and high-resolution HLA genotyping was added so that TCR occurrence patterns could be studied. Typing coverage varied by locus: about 620-630 donors for A, B, C, DRB1 and DQB1; roughly 560 for DQA1; over 600 for DPA1; under 490 for DPB1. An earlier analysis of around 580 of the donors used high-throughput TCR beta sequencing to judge whether each TCR beta V gene segment behaved as functional or pseudogenic. To predict cytomegalovirus infection status, the study brought together high-throughput TCR immunosequencing, statistical association of individual TCRs with disease status, and machine learning. Every repertoire in the discovery cohort had been generated on one and the same sequencing platform. Donor age, sex, ethnicity and CMV serostatus were compiled together with the repertoire data. What the study reported, not specific to this receptor: Assigning TCR associations to individual alleles was difficult when HLA alleles, especially DR and DQ, strongly co-occurred. Broadly in line with IMGT annotations, most TCR beta V segments showed up in productive rearrangements about 87% or about 30% of the time in an earlier analysis of under 700 of the donors. In vitro tests confirmed that a few of the cytomegalovirus-associated TCR beta chains recognize cytomegalovirus antigens. About 17 rarely observed V segments, including chromosome 9 orphons, were excluded from the earlier analysis of approximately 500 of the donors because counts were too low. Presence/absence analyses assumed roughly uniform sequencing depth across donors, an assumption that may not hold. According to a later analysis, TCR association rates differed among HLA loci, with DRB1 alleles showing the most associated TCRs and HLA-C alleles showing the fewest. Across donors, most TCR sequences were observed very rarely, whereas some public TCRs were present in many individuals. Linkage disequilibrium might explain the correlated functional status among segregating V segments, but an unknown experimental factor could not be ruled out. Several of the top co-occurrence clusters appeared to be linked to parvovirus B19, influenza, CMV and Epstein-Barr virus, according to a later analysis. V-gene and J-gene trimming of TCR beta chains was associated with a missense DCLRE1C variant in a later genetic analysis, and the association was replicated in an independent cohort. The only immune exposure information available for the cohort was CMV serostatus. Most CMV-associated TCR beta chains appeared to be HLA-restricted in a later analysis, and the HLA associations seemed to be driven largely by CMV exposure. Because some donors lacked HLA typing at each locus, the association tests relied only on the typed subset. The authors suggested that the approach could potentially be generalized to other disease states and immunological phenotypes. This cohort had only TCR beta chains sequenced, and the lack of alpha or paired-chain data limited which features could be detected. A further reported finding was that TCR beta sequences accurately predicted the HLA-A and HLA-B alleles for most subjects in the first cohort. In a later analysis, HLA-associated TCR beta chains showed more clonal expansion and lower generation probabilities than non-associated chains that were equally common. The 87-base-pair reads could not distinguish some IMGT-functional V segments, including TRBV6-2 and TRBV6-3, so those segments were excluded. In a later genetic analysis, fewer N-insertions in productive TCRs were reported among donors in an Asian-associated ancestry cluster than the roughly 640-donor mean. The classifier was reported to diagnose cytomegalovirus status with high specificity and sensitivity in both the original cohort and the validation cohort. A total of fewer than 200 TCR beta chains were listed by the study as associated with cytomegalovirus. A cluster of highly shared sequence variants was judged likely to be a technical artifact of the sequencing pipeline. Specific HLA alleles were associated with 15,000 to 20,000 TCR beta sequences at a false discovery rate of 0.05 in a later analysis.

The method behind the library was the immunoSEQ multiplex PCR assay. The multiplex PCR relied on a mix of 60 forward primers for TCR Vbeta segments and 13 reverse primers for TCR Jbeta segments. A multiplex PCR assay on genomic DNA amplified the CDR3 region of rearranged TCR beta genes. The Illumina HiSeq System was used to sequence the amplified TCR beta libraries as 87-base-pair reads. Processing in the source paper ran as follows. A later analysis tallied 75 million to 95 million unique TCR beta chains across the approximately 670 repertoires, and about 12 million of those chains were shared by two or more donors. A nearest-neighbor algorithm error-corrected the raw reads and collapsed the reads into unique sequences, merging closely related sequences to remove PCR and sequencing errors. V, D and J gene segments were assigned by aligning CDR3 sequences to IMGT reference sequences. Each retained sequence needed at least a six-nucleotide match to both a V gene segment and a J gene segment. Rearrangements were classified as productive when the CDR3 lacked stop codons and remained in frame with V and J, and all other rearrangements were classified as non-productive. CDR3 was defined by IMGT convention, running from the second conserved V-encoded cysteine to the conserved J-encoded phenylalanine. The earlier analysis of a few hundred of the donors excluded sequences that lacked an unambiguous match to a single V gene segment. An earlier analysis of 587 of the donors called V segments functional above 56.7% productive rearrangements and segregating when the between-donor standard deviation exceeded 5%. A statistical classification framework was built to diagnose cytomegalovirus status from the catalog of TCR beta chain sequences. A later analysis assigned V and J genes by comparing TCR nucleotide sequences with IMGT/GENE-DB human TR gene sequences. The TCRdist pipeline was used in a later analysis to assign CDR3 sequences and most-parsimonious VDJ recombination scenarios. In a later analysis, each TCR beta chain was defined by its CDR3 amino acid sequence together with its V-gene family, and reads without a unique V-gene family were excluded. As a way to deal with suspected cross-contamination and a sequencing artifact, a later analysis dropped approximately 570 nucleotide sequences that were highly shared and had low generation probability. For each public chain, a later analysis derived a clonal expansion index from normalized ranks of inferred template counts within each repertoire. Generation probabilities in a later analysis came from a VDJ recombination model fitted to out-of-frame rearrangements, and those results were checked against IGoR. A later analysis scored TCR-TCR, TCR-HLA and TCR-CMV co-occurrence with hypergeometric tests, applying a repertoire-size bias correction to TCR pairs. A later analysis estimated false discovery rates by permuting HLA or CMV assignments 20 times. A later analysis grouped co-occurring TCRs with DBSCAN, adding TCRdist sequence similarity when clustering within HLA-allele-positive subsets. For co-occurrence clustering, repertoires with fewer than 30,000 or more than 120,000 public chains were excluded, along with a handful of repertoires with anomalous nucleotide sharing. What TCRdb holds here is the immuneACCESS table cut down to in-frame rearrangements. Part of the clones is not present; checked against another copy, under half of the missing clones reflect an unresolved V gene, and the others are unexplained. Clonal size and the V and J genes are those of that table, whereas D and trimming came from the DNA. This sample has some 90,000 clones in its table, and under 70% of those were observed once. The ten largest clones represent roughly 2.5% of the sample.

The cohort consisted of some 670 healthy bone marrow donors. At the time of sampling, all cohort members were nominally healthy, though unrecorded immune exposures were likely present. The donor tested CMV seronegative, placing the donor among the 352 seronegative members of the cohort. Each donor provided a peripheral blood sample, and peripheral blood mononuclear cells were used for TCR beta sequencing. The Qiagen DNeasy Blood Extraction Kit was used to extract genomic DNA from the blood cell samples. The chain is made from TRBV20-1 and TRBJ1-1; the D segment cannot be called with confidence. The source of this sequence is a man aged 45-65 years in good health and CMV-seronegative. The sample consisted of PBMCs. Read as DNA, the sequence is TGCAGTTATCCTGAAGCTTTCTTT. This sequence encodes CSYPEAFF.